Following are 27 T cell receptor beta chains from one sample sequenced in a study of T cells in Graves' hyperthyroidism and ophthalmopathy. RNA transcripts gave rise to amplified TCR beta CDR3 regions. HTBI primers were employed in a first-round RT-PCR of the TCR CDR3. TCRdb passed the multiplex PCR reads through MiXCR, listing each CDR3 protein once. The sample carries hundreds of thousands of distinct CDR3 sequences, around 14% recorded once. Sequencing was done on a sample of blood. These receptors were taken from a woman under 40 with Graves' hyperthyroidism.

The CDR3 here is CASSGGVETQYF. As DNA, the CDR3 is TGTGCCAGCAGTGGTGGTGTCGAGACCCAGTACTTC. The chain recombines TRBV2 with TRBJ2-5; D is unresolved. CDR3 size: 12 residues. Germline V gives CDR1 SNHLY, CDR2 FYNNEI. V was trimmed by 4 bases and J by 5 bases, leaving 8 bases between them.

This clonotype was observed at least ten times. This chain connects TRBV3-1 to TRBJ2-3, with D uncertain. The CDR3 is 13 residues long. Trimming took off 2 bases at V and 6 bases at J, with 9 bases between the two ends. CDR1 and CDR2 from the germline V gene are LGHDT and YNNKEL (reference sequence). The CDR3 region has the DNA TGTGCCAGCAGCCAAAACCCCTCGGATACGCAGTATTTT. Amino acid sequence: CASSQNPSDTQYF.

CDR3 sequence reads: CASSPLGTLSTDTQYF. The DNA of the CDR3 is TGTGCCAGCTCACCCCTCGGGACACTCAGCACAGATACGCAGTATTTT. The rearrangement joins TRBV18 to TRBJ2-3; possibly TRBD1 for D (6 bases). Germline V gene lookup returns CDR1 KGHSH and CDR2 LQKENI. Trimming left V 3 bases short and J 0 bases short, with 13 bases between. The CDR3 consists of 16 residues.

V and J are TRBV15 and TRBJ1-5, with TRBD1 identical over 10 bases. There are 15 residues in the CDR3. J gave up 6 bases and V 5 bases, and 7 bases lay outside the gene matches. The germline V gene encodes CDR1 LNHNV and CDR2 YYDKDF (reference sequence). This CDR3 is CATSLRQGASQPQHF. The CDR3 bases are TGTGCCACCAGCTTACGACAGGGGGCTAGTCAGCCCCAGCATTTT.

The J gene is TRBJ2-4, the V gene TRBV28, with 8 bases identical to TRBD2. V lost 6 bases and J lost 6; bases outside the gene matches: 10. The germline gives CDR1 MDHEN, CDR2 SYDVKM. This CDR3 is built from 15 residues. The CDR3 bases are TGTGCCAGCAGCATTATTTCCAGCGGGAGAAACATTCAGTACTTC. Its translation is CASSIISSGRNIQYF.

This clonotype has at least ten counts. V gene TRBV29-1 combines with J gene TRBJ1-1; D is unresolved. Between the trimmed V and J ends, which lost 6 bases and 0 bases, there was a span of 8 bases. The CDR3 loop spans 12 amino acids. Germline V lookup: CDR1 SQVTM, CDR2 ANQGSEA. The CDR3 reads CSVGRLNTEAFF. CDR3 DNA: TGCAGCGTCGGACGGTTGAACACTGAAGCTTTCTTT.

The chain joins TRBV27 to TRBJ2-3; no clear D gene. Germline V gene lookup returns CDR1 MNHEY and CDR2 SMNVEV (reference sequence). This CDR3 has 10 amino acids. With 11 bases removed from V and 4 bases from J, the gap between germline ends came to 7 bases. The DNA of the CDR3 is TGTGCCCGGGTGCCAGATACGCAGTATTTT. Its translation is CARVPDTQYF.

A few counts support this clonotype. This chain connects TRBV27 to TRBJ2-2; 11 nucleotides agree with TRBD2. CDR3 length equals 16 residues. Germline lookup yields CDR1 MNHEY and CDR2 SMNVEV (reference sequence). V shed 0 bases and J 7 bases; nucleotides not matched to a gene: 4. In DNA, the CDR3 is TGTGCCAGCAGTTTATCGGCGGGACTAGCGGTCGGGGAGCTGTTTTTT. Translated, it gives CASSLSAGLAVGELFF.

This clonotype was picked up a small number of times. In DNA form, the CDR3 reads TGTGCCATCAGGGCGGACTCCTACGAGCAGTACTTC. Translating gives CAIRADSYEQYF. This chain connects TRBV10-3 to TRBJ2-7; D unresolved. Germline-derived CDR1 and CDR2 are ENHRY and SYGVKD. With 6 bases removed from V and 0 bases from J, the gap between germline ends came to 6 bases. The CDR3 loop spans 12 amino acids.

The gene calls are TRBV6-6 and TRBJ2-3, with 7 bases lining up with TRBD1. The trim removed 0 bases at V and 4 bases at J, leaving 7 bases unmatched. CDR3 length: 16 residues. Germline loops: CDR1 MNHNY, CDR2 SVGAGI (reference sequence). The CDR3 nucleotides are TGTGCCAGCAGTTACTCCTTGAGACAGGGACCAGATACGCAGTATTTT. Protein sequence: CASSYSLRQGPDTQYF.

At least ten counts were recorded for this clonotype. This sequence joins TRBV27 and TRBJ2-1; 8 positions match TRBD1. The CDR3 consists of 14 residues. Germline V gene lookup returns CDR1 MNHEY and CDR2 SMNVEV (reference sequence). V lost 10 bases and J lost 3; bases outside the gene matches: 8. The CDR3: CANLGQGIYNEQFF. In DNA form, the CDR3 reads TGTGCCAACCTCGGACAGGGAATCTACAATGAGCAGTTCTTC.

This clonotype was counted many times. The genes are TRBV6-1 and TRBJ2-1, with D tentatively TRBD1 (6 bases). The CDR3 loop spans 15 amino acids. Trimming cost V 10 bases and J 6 bases, with 22 bases left between them. The germline gives CDR1 MNHNS, CDR2 SASEGT. The CDR3 protein is CAITILTGTRNEQFF. The CDR3 DNA is TGTGCCATCACCATTCTAACCGGGACACGCAATGAGCAGTTCTTC.

This chain connects TRBV4-1 to TRBJ1-3; 7 bases line up with TRBD1. The J segment lost 1 base and the V segment lost 3 bases, leaving 3 bases of the junction unmatched. CDR3 length equals 15 residues. Germline CDR1 and CDR2: MGHRA and YSYEKL. CDR3 sequence: CASSHEGQSGNTIYF. The CDR3 coding sequence is TGCGCCAGCAGCCATGAGGGACAGTCTGGAAACACCATATATTTT.

The V gene is TRBV30, the J gene TRBJ2-1; D uncertain. The ends were cut back, 2 bases at V and 6 bases at J, with 8 bases in the middle. The CDR3 covers 12 residues. Germline CDR1 is GTSNPN and CDR2 is SVGIG (reference sequence). CDR3 residues: CAWSPNGNEQFF. In DNA, the CDR3 is TGTGCCTGGAGTCCCAATGGCAATGAGCAGTTCTTC.

The V gene is TRBV19, the J gene TRBJ1-1; 10 bases are a match to TRBD1. This CDR3 has 16 residues. J gave up 0 bases and V 5 bases, and 6 bases lay outside the gene matches. Germline V gene sequence: CDR1 LNHDA, CDR2 SQIVND (reference sequence). The CDR3: CASSGDRGRMNTEAFF. CDR3 nucleotides: TGTGCCAGTAGTGGTGACAGGGGGCGGATGAACACTGAAGCTTTCTTT.

This clonotype was seen ten or more times. This chain uses TRBV20-1 with TRBJ1-5; D is perhaps TRBD1 (5 bases). Between the trimmed V and J ends, which lost 6 bases and 2 bases, there was a span of 17 bases. Germline CDR1 DFQATT, CDR2 SNEGSKA (reference sequence). The CDR3 totals 15 residues. DNA for the CDR3: TGCAGTGCGAAAATGGGGGGTTTGGGCAATCAGCCCCAGCATTTT. Its translation is CSAKMGGLGNQPQHF.

The sample holds many counts of this clonotype. This chain joins TRBV28 and TRBJ2-1, with 9 bases identical to TRBD2. From germline, CDR1 is MDHEN and CDR2 SYDVKM. The CDR3 covers 16 residues. V lost 10 bases, J lost 0 bases, and 10 bases stayed unmatched. CDR3 protein: CAILPLSGSSYNEQFF. CDR3 sequence (DNA): TGTGCCATCCTCCCTCTTAGCGGGAGCTCCTACAATGAGCAGTTCTTC.

This clonotype was seen ten or more times. V gene TRBV6-1 combines with J gene TRBJ2-7; D gene uncertain. This CDR3 is 19 amino acids long. Germline CDR1 is MNHNS and CDR2 is SASEGT. The V end was cut by 2 bases, the J end by 2 bases, with 25 bases between. The CDR3 sequence: CASSERETQEQLSPYEQYF. DNA for the CDR3: TGTGCCAGCAGTGAAAGGGAAACCCAGGAGCAACTATCTCCCTACGAGCAGTACTTC.

Many counts were recorded for this clonotype. This chain uses TRBV7-2 with TRBJ1-1, with 9 bases matching TRBD1. Germline loops: CDR1 SGHTA, CDR2 FQGNSA. The ends lost 5 bases at V and 4 bases at J; junction bases unmatched: 8. The CDR3 totals 15 residues. CDR3 in amino acids: CASSLTGTGSTEAFF. CDR3 coding DNA: TGTGCCAGCAGCCTAACCGGGACAGGGTCCACTGAAGCTTTCTTT.

DNA of the CDR3: TGTGCCAGCAGCGTAGGCGGACAGGGTTACGAGCAGTACTTC. Amino acid sequence: CASSVGGQGYEQYF. The V and J genes are TRBV9 and TRBJ2-7; 8 bases are shared with TRBD1. CDR1 and CDR2 from the germline V gene are SGDLS and YYNGEE. The CDR3 runs 14 residues. V was clipped by 0 bases and J by 4 bases; unmatched bases: 3. Using reference TRBV9 and TRBJ2-7 for the parts outside the CDR3, the full variable domain is DSGVTQTPKHLITATGQRVTLRCSPRSGDLSVYWYQQSLDQGLQFLIQYYNGEERAKGNILERFSAQQFPDLHSELNLSSLELGDSALYFCASSVGGQGYEQYFGPGTRLTVT.

The chain combines TRBV5-1 with TRBJ2-7; 8 bases match TRBD1. The length of the CDR3 is 14 residues. Germline loops: CDR1 SGHRS, CDR2 YFSETQ. The junction had 7 bases not matched to a gene; V was cut back by 2 bases and J by 6 bases. In nucleotides, the CDR3 is TGCGCCAGCAGCTTCGAAGGACAGGGACGCGAGCAGTACTTC. Its translation is CASSFEGQGREQYF.

V usage is TRBV16 and J usage is TRBJ2-1; no clear D gene. Deletions cut 2 bases from V and 5 bases from J, with 7 bases between. The CDR3 sequence is 13 residues long. Germline-derived CDR1 and CDR2 are KGHSY and FQNENV. The CDR3, as DNA: TGTGCCAGCAGCCAAGTCGTAAACAATGAGCAGTTCTTC. Its translation: CASSQVVNNEQFF.

This clonotype came up many times. The chain uses TRBV28 and TRBJ2-3, with D perhaps TRBD1 (5 bases). Germline V gene lookup returns CDR1 MDHEN and CDR2 SYDVKM. The CDR3 spans 13 residues. V was trimmed by 8 bases and J by 3 bases, leaving 12 bases between them. The CDR3 DNA is TGTGCCAGCGGAAGGGCAGGGACAGATACGCAGTATTTT. Protein: CASGRAGTDTQYF. Looking up the rest from reference TRBV28 and TRBJ2-3 gives the full variable domain: DVKVTQSSRYLVKRTGEKVFLECVQDMDHENMFWYRQDPGLGLRLIYFSYDVKMKEKGDIPEGYSVSREKKERFSLILESASTNQTSMYLCASGRAGTDTQYFGPGTRLTVL.

This clonotype was counted a few times. V and J are TRBV20-1 and TRBJ2-3; 12 positions agree with TRBD2. The CDR3 consists of 15 residues. V was pared by 6 bases and J by 0 bases, with 4 bases of the junction left unmatched. Per the germline V gene, CDR1 is DFQATT and CDR2 is SNEGSKA (reference sequence). This CDR3 reads CSAPGTSGSTDTQYF. CDR3 bases: TGCAGTGCACCGGGGACTAGCGGGAGCACAGATACGCAGTATTTT.

This clonotype came up a few times. The V and J genes are TRBV5-4 and TRBJ2-1; 11 bases are a match to TRBD2. Germline V lookup: CDR1 SGHNT, CDR2 YYREEE (reference sequence). V lost 4 bases, J lost 7 bases, and 13 bases stayed unmatched. The CDR3 has 17 residues. CDR3 loop: CASSIGTSGTMGNEQFF. As DNA, the CDR3 is TGTGCCAGCAGCATCGGGACTAGCGGAACTATGGGGAATGAGCAGTTCTTC.

As concerns this clonotype: A much larger clone lies one base from this, so it may be a read error. The chain uses TRBV9 and TRBJ2-1, with D possibly TRBD2 on 7 matching bases. The CDR3 is 14 residues long. V lost 0 bases to trimming and J lost 8 bases, with 12 bases between them. The germline gives CDR1 SGDLS, CDR2 YYNGEE. DNA for the CDR3: TGTGCCAGCAGCGTAGTTGGGGAGGGGGATGAGCAGTTCTTC. This codes for CASSVVGEGDEQFF.

In this sample, this clonotype turned up a few times. The V and J genes are TRBV19 and TRBJ2-3; no firm D call. Germline assignment: CDR1 LNHDA and CDR2 SQIVND (reference sequence). The CDR3 is made up of 13 amino acids. V lost 3 bases and J 6 bases, leaving 10 bases between the germline ends. CDR3 nucleotide sequence: TGTGCCAGTAGTATTGTTGAGCTGGATACGCAGTATTTT. This translates into CASSIVELDTQYF.